This passage covers 2 T cell receptor beta chains from one sample sequenced in a study of cytomegalovirus exposure and HLA in healthy donors. The PCR made use of 60 Vbeta and 13 Jbeta primers. Sequenced by immunoSEQ multiplex PCR; TCRdb stores in-frame clones only, minus some. The repertoire holds about 200,000 clones, with more than 75% as singletons. Sequencing input: PBMCs. These receptors were obtained from a male donor in good health and CMV-seronegative.

The chain uses TRBV5-1 and TRBJ2-3, with a weak D call TRBD2 (5 bases). CDR1 SGHRS and CDR2 YFSETQ come from the germline V gene. The length of the CDR3 is 14 residues. Trimming removed 4 bases at V and 2 bases at J, with 11 bases between. CDR3 in DNA: TGCGCCAGCAGCCTAACTAGTTCCACAGATACGCAGTATTTT. It is translated as CASSLTSSTDTQYF.

This chain links TRBV15 with TRBJ2-2, with 12 bases identical to TRBD1. Germline assignment: CDR1 LNHNV and CDR2 YYDKDF (reference sequence). The CDR3 runs 18 residues. V trimming: 1 base; J trimming: 1 base; junction bases outside the gene matches: 4. The CDR3, as DNA: TGTGCCACCAGCAGAGGGGGACAGGGGGCGCGGAACACCGGGGAGCTGTTTTTT. The encoded protein is CATSRGGQGARNTGELFF.